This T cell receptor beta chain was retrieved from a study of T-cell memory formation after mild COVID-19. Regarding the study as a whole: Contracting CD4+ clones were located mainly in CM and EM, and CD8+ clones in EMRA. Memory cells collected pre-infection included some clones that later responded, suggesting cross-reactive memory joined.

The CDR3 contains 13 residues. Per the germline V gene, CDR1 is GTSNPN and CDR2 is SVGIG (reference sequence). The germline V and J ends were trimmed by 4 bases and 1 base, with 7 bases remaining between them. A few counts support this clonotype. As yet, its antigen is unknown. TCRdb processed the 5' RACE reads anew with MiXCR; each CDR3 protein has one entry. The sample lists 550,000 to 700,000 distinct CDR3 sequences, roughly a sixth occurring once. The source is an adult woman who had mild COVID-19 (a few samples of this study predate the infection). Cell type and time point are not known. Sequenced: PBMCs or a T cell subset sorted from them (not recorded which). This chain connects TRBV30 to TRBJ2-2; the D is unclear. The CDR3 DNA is TGTGCCTGGAACCCGCAGAACACCGGGGAGCTGTTTTTT. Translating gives CAWNPQNTGELFF.